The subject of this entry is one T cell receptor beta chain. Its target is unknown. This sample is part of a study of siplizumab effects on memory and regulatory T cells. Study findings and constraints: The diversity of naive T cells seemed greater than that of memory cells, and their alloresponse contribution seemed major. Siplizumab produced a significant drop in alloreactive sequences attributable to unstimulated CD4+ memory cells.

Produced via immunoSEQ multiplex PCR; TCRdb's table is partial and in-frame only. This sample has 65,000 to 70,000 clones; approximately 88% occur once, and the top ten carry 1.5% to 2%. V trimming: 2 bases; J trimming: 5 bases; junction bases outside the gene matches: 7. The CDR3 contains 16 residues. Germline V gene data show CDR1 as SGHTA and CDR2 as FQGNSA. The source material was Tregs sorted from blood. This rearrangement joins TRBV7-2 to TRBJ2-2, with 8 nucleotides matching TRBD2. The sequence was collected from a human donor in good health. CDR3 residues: CASSLFLAGITGELFF. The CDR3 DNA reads TGTGCCAGCAGCTTATTCCTAGCGGGTATAACCGGGGAGCTGTTTTTT.